One sample yielded the 29 T cell receptor beta chains listed below, sequenced in a study of persistence of HIV-infected CD4 T cells. Sequencing used immunoSEQ version 4 in survey mode. Only in-frame clones appear in the TCRdb table, and some are missing; sequencing was by immunoSEQ multiplex PCR. The repertoire holds just under 65,000 clones, with over 60% as singletons. Antigens for these TCRs are unknown. The stimulus was an HIV-1 Gag 15-mer peptide pool, 0.95 to 1 ug/peptide/mL. CD40L/CD69 double-negative CD45RO-high memory CD4+ T cells were collected. The material sequenced was CD4+ T cells sorted from PBMCs after roughly 20-hour stimulation, taken from a patient who received antiretroviral therapy. The receptors stem from an adult man with HIV who was CMV-seropositive.

V is TRBV7-9 and J is TRBJ2-1, with a tentative D call TRBD1 (6 bases). Trimming took 0 bases from V and 4 from J, leaving 13 bases between them. The CDR3 runs to 16 residues. The germline V gene encodes CDR1 SEHNR and CDR2 FQNEAQ (reference sequence). The CDR3 spells CASSLARQVFYNEQFF. The DNA for the CDR3 is TGTGCCAGCAGCTTAGCGAGACAGGTGTTTTACAATGAGCAGTTCTTC.

This clone was counted between two and nine times. The rearrangement links TRBV9 to TRBJ2-6; D ambiguous. V lost 0 bases and J 2 bases, leaving 6 bases between the germline ends. The CDR3 length is 15 residues. Germline CDR1 reads SGDLS; CDR2 reads YYNGEE. The CDR3 bases are TGTGCCAGCAGCGTAGCAGTTGCTGGGGCCAACGTCCTGACTTTC. This encodes CASSVAVAGANVLTF.

This CDR3 is CASSTGTGGKSPLHF. The CDR3 region has the DNA TGTGCCAGCAGCACGGGGACAGGGGGGAAATCACCCCTCCACTTT. The chain combines TRBV14 with TRBJ1-6, with TRBD1 matching over 11 bases. V lost 5 bases, J lost 10 bases, and 7 bases stayed unmatched. CDR1 and CDR2 from the germline V gene are SGHDN and FVKESK. There are 15 residues in the CDR3. Together with reference TRBV14 and TRBJ1-6, the CDR3 gives the full variable domain: EAGVTQFPSHSVIEKGQTVTLRCDPISGHDNLYWYRRVMGKEIKFLLHFVKESKQDESGMPNNRFLAERTGGTYSTLKVQPAELEDSGVYFCASSTGTGGKSPLHFGNGTRLTVT.

The rearrangement joins TRBV7-2 to TRBJ1-5; possible D gene TRBD1, 6 bases. Germline V gene data show CDR1 as SGHTA and CDR2 as FQGNSA. This CDR3 has 14 residues. The V end was cut by 3 bases, the J end by 9 bases, with 15 bases between. In nucleotides, the CDR3 is TGTGCCAGCAGCTTCACAGGGTCTTCAGGGCCCCAGCATTTT. Its translation: CASSFTGSSGPQHF.

The chain has TRBV29-1 and TRBJ1-4; 10 bases are shared with TRBD1. The CDR3 is 13 amino acids. Germline loops: CDR1 SQVTM, CDR2 ANQGSEA. V lost 7 bases, J lost 8 bases, and 7 bases stayed unmatched. In DNA form, the CDR3 reads TGCAGCGCCCGGACAGGGGGTGTAGAAAAACTGTTTTTT. Translated, it gives CSARTGGVEKLFF.

This chain uses TRBV27 with TRBJ2-2; the match to TRBD1 covers 9 bases. V shed 6 bases and J 5 bases; nucleotides not matched to a gene: 13. The CDR3 extends over 17 amino acids. CDR1 and CDR2 (germline): MNHEY, SMNVEV (reference sequence). The DNA for the CDR3 is TGTGCCAGCAGGGGAGAGACAGGGACAGGGAAGACCGGGGAGCTGTTTTTT. This translates into CASRGETGTGKTGELFF.

The chain joins TRBV9 to TRBJ1-3, with 7 positions matching TRBD1. The CDR3 covers 16 residues. The germline V gene has CDR1 SGDLS and CDR2 YYNGEE. The ends lost 4 bases at V and 3 bases at J; junction bases unmatched: 10. CDR3 in amino acids: CASSPGGGLVGNTIYF. The CDR3 coding sequence is TGTGCCAGCAGCCCAGGGGGGGGGCTAGTTGGAAACACCATATATTTT.

This clone was picked up a small number of times. This chain connects TRBV12-3 or TRBV12-4 to TRBJ1-1, with D perhaps matching TRBD1 (6 bases). The length of the CDR3 is 13 residues. V lost 6 bases and J 7 bases, leaving 15 bases between the germline ends. The chain's CDR3 is CASRRTDAFEAFF. The CDR3 DNA sequence: TGTGCCAGCAGGAGGACAGATGCCTTTGAAGCTTTCTTT.

This chain links TRBV5-4 with TRBJ1-2; D gene uncertain. V was pared by 4 bases and J by 5 bases, with 9 bases between. Germline CDR1 and CDR2: SGHNT and YYREEE (reference sequence). The CDR3 covers 12 residues. CDR3 region: CASSNNYYGYTF. The CDR3, as DNA: TGTGCCAGCAGCAATAACTATTATGGCTACACCTTC. Filled out from reference TRBV5-4 and TRBJ1-2, the complete variable domain reads ETGVTQSPTHLIKTRGQQVTLRCSSQSGHNTVSWYQQALGQGPQFIFQYYREEENGRGNFPPRFSGLQFPNYSSELNVNALELDDSALYLCASSNNYYGYTFGSGTRLTVV.

This clone was recorded a few times. The genes are TRBV10-3 and TRBJ2-6; 11 bases line up with TRBD1. The germline CDR1 and CDR2 sequences are ENHRY and SYGVKD. J lost 0 bases, V lost 4 bases, and 8 bases had no gene match. CDR3 size: 19 residues. CDR3 residues: CAISGTGGLRASGANVLTF. DNA for the CDR3: TGTGCCATCAGTGGGACAGGGGGCCTCAGGGCCTCTGGGGCCAACGTCCTGACTTTC.

This clone was seen more than once but under ten times. The chain combines TRBV5-1 with TRBJ2-2; TRBD1 matches 9 bases. The V gene's germline CDR1 is SGHRS and CDR2 YFSETQ. The CDR3 runs 15 residues. Trimming at V came to 1 base and at J to 6 bases, leaving 4 bases not matched to a gene. CDR3 region: CASSLWTGDPGELFF. CDR3 bases: TGCGCCAGCAGCTTGTGGACAGGGGATCCCGGGGAGCTGTTTTTT.

This clone was observed a handful of times. The rearrangement joins TRBV5-1 to TRBJ2-1, with D possibly being TRBD2 (6 bases). Germline loops: CDR1 SGHRS, CDR2 YFSETQ. The CDR3 consists of 15 residues. Trimming pared 0 bases from V and 4 bases from J, leaving 11 bases between. The CDR3 DNA reads TGCGCCAGCAGCTTGGGGGACTTACCTTACAATGAGCAGTTCTTC. Translation: CASSLGDLPYNEQFF. Filled out from reference TRBV5-1 and TRBJ2-1, the complete variable domain reads KAGVTQTPRYLIKTRGQQVTLSCSPISGHRSVSWYQQTPGQGLQFLFEYFSETQRNKGNFPGRFSGRQFSNSRSEMNVSTLELGDSALYLCASSLGDLPYNEQFFGPGTRLTVL.

The chain is built from TRBV13 and TRBJ1-6, with D possibly being TRBD1 (5 bases). V lost 5 bases, J lost 9 bases, and 17 bases lay in between. The CDR3 totals 15 residues. Germline loops: CDR1 PRHDT, CDR2 FYEKMQ (reference sequence). The chain's CDR3 is CASSPARVGVSPLHF. In DNA, the CDR3 is TGTGCCAGCAGCCCCGCGAGGGTGGGGGTTTCACCCCTCCACTTT.

The rearrangement uses TRBV4-1 and TRBJ1-2; 9 positions match TRBD1. CDR1 and CDR2 (germline): MGHRA, YSYEKL. V was clipped by 4 bases and J by 7 bases; unmatched bases: 16. The length of the CDR3 is 17 residues. This CDR3 reads CASSRTDRGKETGGYTF. The CDR3 DNA sequence: TGCGCCAGCAGCCGAACGGACAGGGGAAAGGAAACGGGTGGCTACACCTTC.

This clone has a handful of counts. The chain is built from TRBV6-6 and TRBJ1-3; D not certain. Germline CDR1 reads MNHNY; CDR2 reads SVGAGI (reference sequence). This CDR3 is built from 13 residues. V shed 10 bases and J shed 2 bases, with 12 bases lying between them. CDR3 sequence reads: CATLQVPGNTIYF. CDR3 nucleotides: TGTGCCACCCTGCAAGTCCCTGGAAACACCATATATTTT.

This chain uses TRBV19 with TRBJ1-3; D is perhaps TRBD1 (6 bases). The CDR3 length is 14 residues. V shed 7 bases and J shed 2 bases, with 12 bases lying between them. CDR1 and CDR2 from the germline V gene are LNHDA and SQIVND (reference sequence). CDR3 sequence reads: CASTQGMAGNTIYF. CDR3 DNA: TGTGCCAGTACACAGGGCATGGCTGGAAACACCATATATTTT.

The chain carries TRBV4-1 and TRBJ1-5; D is ambiguous. CDR1 is MGHRA and CDR2 is YSYEKL in the germline V gene. The CDR3 has 14 amino acids. V was clipped by 1 base and J by 7 bases, with 11 bases between them. CDR3 DNA sequence: TGCGCCAGCAGCCAAGGGAGGGCCGGCCAGCCCCAGCATTTT. Residues: CASSQGRAGQPQHF.

V and J are TRBV27 and TRBJ2-3, with TRBD2 identical over 11 bases. The CDR3 is 16 amino acids. From germline, CDR1 is MNHEY and CDR2 SMNVEV (reference sequence). With 4 bases clipped from V and 6 bases from J, the junction kept 9 bases outside the gene matches. The CDR3 reads CASSSWTSGRPDTQYF. The CDR3 DNA reads as TGTGCCAGCAGTTCCTGGACTAGCGGGCGCCCCGATACGCAGTATTTT.

The chain links TRBV7-9 to TRBJ1-1; D call uncertain. V gave up 1 base and J gave up 3 bases, with 15 bases separating them. This CDR3 has 16 residues. The germline V gene has CDR1 SEHNR and CDR2 FQNEAQ (reference sequence). The CDR3 sequence: CASSLGRGRRYTEAFF. In DNA, the CDR3 is TGTGCCAGCAGCTTAGGTCGCGGCAGAAGGTACACTGAAGCTTTCTTT.

This chain joins TRBV2 and TRBJ2-3; perhaps TRBD1 as D (6 bases). CDR3 length equals 13 residues. V was clipped by 7 bases and J by 6 bases, with 14 bases between them. Germline values: CDR1 SNHLY, CDR2 FYNNEI. Here the CDR3 reads CASTPTTGDTQYF. The CDR3 DNA is TGTGCCAGCACACCCACCACAGGGGATACGCAGTATTTT.

As regards this clone: Other nucleotide sequences from this sample produce the same CDR3. The DNA of the CDR3 is TGTGCCAGCAGTTTGGGGGGTAAGATCTACGAGCAGTACTTC. This sequence encodes CASSLGGKIYEQYF. The chain combines TRBV28 with TRBJ2-7; tentatively, D is TRBD2 (6 bases). In germline, CDR1 is MDHEN, CDR2 SYDVKM. The CDR3 consists of 14 residues. V was trimmed by 3 bases and J by 3 bases, leaving 12 bases between them.

The gene calls are TRBV5-1 and TRBJ2-1, with a possible D match to TRBD2 (5 bases). Germline V gene data show CDR1 as SGHRS and CDR2 as YFSETQ. The germline V and J ends were trimmed by 2 bases and 5 bases, with 17 bases remaining between them. The CDR3 is 16 amino acids. The CDR3 nucleotides are TGCGCCAGCAGCTTCAATCGGGGTGAGGCGGACAATGAGCAGTTCTTC. This gives the protein CASSFNRGEADNEQFF.

The rearrangement links TRBV7-7 to TRBJ2-2; D not resolved. Germline assignment: CDR1 SSHAT and CDR2 FNYEAQ (reference sequence). The CDR3 is 14 amino acids. Trimming cost V 5 bases and J 2 bases, with 9 bases left between them. The chain's CDR3 is CASSPGPNTGELFF. As DNA, the CDR3 is TGTGCCAGCAGCCCCGGACCTAACACCGGGGAGCTGTTTTTT.

This rearrangement joins TRBV7-3 to TRBJ2-1; 7 nucleotides align to TRBD1. V dropped 4 bases and J dropped 8; count of bases not matched to a gene: 8. The V gene's germline CDR1 is SGHTA and CDR2 FQGTGA. This CDR3 region has 14 residues. The CDR3 nucleotides are TGTGCCAGCAGCTCCCGACAGGGTTTGGATGAGCAGTTCTTC. Translation: CASSSRQGLDEQFF.

The chain carries TRBV19 and TRBJ1-4, with D maybe TRBD1 (5 bases). V lost 2 bases, J lost 3 bases, and 10 bases lay in between. Germline V gives CDR1 LNHDA, CDR2 SQIVND (reference sequence). CDR3 length equals 15 residues. The CDR3 DNA is TGTGCCAGTAGTATACAGGGATCGGCTAATGAAAAACTGTTTTTT. Its protein is CASSIQGSANEKLFF.

This chain uses TRBV15 with TRBJ1-2; D gene uncertain. The CDR3 runs 13 residues. Trimming shortened V by 8 bases and J by 2 bases, and 12 bases separated the two germline ends. Germline lookup yields CDR1 LNHNV and CDR2 YYDKDF (reference sequence). CDR3: CATQPGANYGYTF. CDR3 DNA: TGTGCCACCCAACCGGGCGCGAACTATGGCTACACCTTC.

This clone was recorded a few times. V is TRBV6-6 and J is TRBJ1-5; D not certain. The CDR3 has 13 amino acids. Germline assignment: CDR1 MNHNY and CDR2 SVGAGI (reference sequence). Trimming shortened V by 8 bases and J by 4 bases, and 12 bases separated the two germline ends. CDR3 coding DNA: TGTGCCAGCTACACTGGTAGAAATCAGCCCCAGCATTTT. It specifies CASYTGRNQPQHF.

V is TRBV4-1 and J is TRBJ2-1; no definite D call. The V gene lost 3 bases and the J gene lost 2 bases, with 5 bases spanning the gap. Germline V gene sequence: CDR1 MGHRA, CDR2 YSYEKL. CDR3 size: 13 residues. DNA for the CDR3: TGCGCCAGCAGCCAGAGTGCCTACAATGAGCAGTTCTTC. Amino acid sequence: CASSQSAYNEQFF.

This clone was detected only a few times. The chain has TRBV19 and TRBJ1-1; TRBD1 aligns across 7 bases. J gave up 6 bases and V 8 bases, and 15 bases lay outside the gene matches. Germline CDR1 reads LNHDA; CDR2 reads SQIVND (reference sequence). The CDR3 is 15 residues long. Here the CDR3 DNA reads TGTGCCAGTTCAAAGGGGAACGACAGGGTCGCTGAAGCTTTCTTT. Its translation: CASSKGNDRVAEAFF.